Listed below are T cell receptor beta chains from one sample, sequenced in a study of circulating and synovial CD4+ cells in juvenile arthritis. This table comes from immunoSEQ multiplex PCR, and its TCRdb copy is limited to in-frame clones, with some not included. The sample carries over 30,000 clones, around 96% recorded once. Specimen: CD4+ T cells from blood. These receptors all stem from a human donor with juvenile idiopathic arthritis. The CDR3 runs from the conserved cysteine through the conserved F or W. A D gene is named only where the DNA matches it firmly. Clone size is given for some rows only: seen once, a few or many times, or a class if the clone is expanded.

J,size,V,D,CDR3,DNA
TRBJ1-4,-,TRBV7-2,-,CASSLQGEKLFF,TGTGCCAGCAGCCTACAGGGAGAAAAACTGTTTTTT
TRBJ1-6,-,TRBV5-5,-,CASSRGWGPDTYNSPLHF,TGTGCCAGCAGCCGAGGCTGGGGCCCCGATACCTATAATTCACCCCTCCACTTT
TRBJ1-2,-,TRBV2,-,CASSEASLISNYGYTF,TGTGCCAGCAGTGAAGCCTCGCTAATTTCTAACTATGGCTACACCTTC
TRBJ1-2,-,TRBV5-4,-,CASSLEAGTNYGYTF,TGTGCCAGCAGCTTGGAGGCAGGGACTAACTATGGCTACACCTTC
TRBJ2-7,-,TRBV28,-,CASRLNRAEQYF,TGTGCCAGCAGGCTTAACAGGGCCGAGCAGTACTTC
TRBJ1-5,-,TRBV28,TRBD1,CASSPGTGNQPQHF,TGTGCCAGCAGCCCCGGGACAGGCAATCAGCCCCAGCATTTT
TRBJ1-2,-,TRBV5-1,-,CASSPEGPNYGYTF,TGCGCCAGCAGCCCGGAGGGGCCTAACTATGGCTACACCTTC
TRBJ2-3,-,TRBV7-2,TRBD2,CASSLGLADSTDTQYF,TGTGCCAGCAGCTTAGGACTAGCGGATTCCACAGATACGCAGTATTTT
TRBJ2-5,-,TRBV28,TRBD1,CASSLQGAVETQYF,TGTGCCAGCAGTTTACAGGGGGCCGTAGAGACCCAGTACTTC
TRBJ2-1,-,TRBV5-5,TRBD1,CASSLGDGTGGYNEQFF,TGTGCCAGCAGCTTGGGAGACGGGACAGGGGGTTACAATGAGCAGTTCTTC
TRBJ2-6,-,TRBV10-1,-,CASSESFVRNWAGGGANVLTF,TGCGCCAGCAGTGAGTCCTTCGTCAGGAATTGGGCTGGTGGTGGGGCCAACGTCCTGACTTTC
TRBJ2-7,-,TRBV27,-,CASSQPGKLSEQYF,TGTGCCAGCAGCCAACCGGGGAAGCTTTCCGAGCAGTACTTC
TRBJ2-5,-,TRBV18,TRBD1,CASSNQRDRGTQYF,TGTGCCAGCTCAAACCAACGGGACAGGGGGACCCAGTACTTC
TRBJ2-1,-,TRBV19,-,CASSPPRKSSYNEQFF,TGTGCCAGTAGTCCACCAAGAAAGAGCTCCTACAATGAGCAGTTCTTC
TRBJ2-5,-,TRBV28,-,CASSRGDRQQETQYF,TGTGCCAGCAGTCGAGGAGACAGGCAACAAGAGACCCAGTACTTC
TRBJ1-2,-,TRBV28,-,CASRVANGLSPDNYGYTF,TGTGCCAGCAGAGTGGCAAACGGACTCTCACCCGATAACTATGGCTACACCTTC
TRBJ2-5,-,TRBV19,-,CASSIGRVQETQYF,TGTGCCAGTAGTATCGGCAGGGTCCAAGAGACCCAGTACTTC
TRBJ2-1,few,TRBV19,TRBD2,CASSAPNLADEQFF,TGTGCCAGTAGTGCCCCGAATCTAGCGGATGAGCAGTTCTTC
TRBJ2-1,-,TRBV10-3,TRBD1,CATFTGTGELPDRFF,TGTGCCACCTTCACCGGGACAGGGGAACTCCCCGATCGGTTCTTC
TRBJ2-2,-,TRBV27,-,CASSPSVNTGELFF,TGTGCCAGCAGTCCGTCAGTGAACACCGGGGAGCTGTTTTTT
TRBJ2-1,-,TRBV28,-,CASSYRNEQFF,TGTGCCAGCAGTTACAGGAATGAGCAGTTCTTC
TRBJ1-1,-,TRBV4-1,TRBD1,CASSQGRQGGNTEAFF,TGCGCCAGCAGCCAAGGCCGACAGGGCGGGAACACTGAAGCTTTCTTT
TRBJ1-3,-,TRBV5-1,TRBD1,CASSLQGQLSGNTIYF,TGCGCCAGCAGCTTACAGGGGCAACTCTCTGGAAACACCATATATTTT
TRBJ1-1,-,TRBV19,-,CASSMGSSTEAFF,TGTGCCAGTAGTATGGGGAGCTCGACTGAAGCTTTCTTT
TRBJ1-2,-,TRBV27,TRBD1,CASSQDRAYGYTF,TGTGCCAGCAGCCAAGACAGGGCCTATGGCTACACCTTC
TRBJ1-1,-,TRBV5-1,TRBD1,CASSLYRGKNTEAFF,TGCGCCAGCAGCCTATACAGGGGTAAGAACACTGAAGCTTTCTTT
TRBJ2-7,once,TRBV6-6,TRBD2,CASSQSGTTYEQYF,TGTGCCAGCAGTCAAAGCGGGACCACCTACGAGCAGTACTTC
TRBJ1-5,-,TRBV11-1,-,CASSLDAGGNQPQHF,TGTGCCAGCAGCTTAGACGCCGGGGGCAATCAGCCCCAGCATTTT
TRBJ1-1,-,TRBV28,TRBD1,CASSNHWGQTNTEAFF,TGTGCCAGCAGTAACCATTGGGGACAGACGAACACTGAAGCTTTCTTT
TRBJ2-1,-,TRBV19,TRBD1,CARDLDRKENEQFF,TGTGCCAGGGACTTGGACAGGAAGGAGAATGAGCAGTTCTTC
TRBJ2-3,once,TRBV4-2,TRBD2,CASSQEAGAPPDTQYF,TGTGCCAGCAGCCAAGAAGCGGGAGCACCACCAGATACGCAGTATTTT
TRBJ2-7,-,TRBV18,TRBD1,CASSRSLGQGRITYEQYF,TGTGCCAGCTCACGGTCCCTTGGACAGGGTCGTATAACCTACGAGCAGTACTTC
TRBJ1-3,-,TRBV30,TRBD1,CAWRPPDREGNTIYF,TGTGCCTGGAGACCGCCGGACAGGGAAGGAAACACCATATATTTT
TRBJ2-3,-,TRBV4-3,-,CASSQGLGESQYF,TGCGCCAGCAGCCAAGGACTCGGGGAATCGCAGTATTTT
TRBJ2-7,-,TRBV7-2,TRBD2,CASSLGWPAGGSSYEQYF,TGTGCCAGCAGCTTAGGTTGGCCAGCGGGGGGTTCCTCCTACGAGCAGTACTTC
TRBJ2-7,-,TRBV4-1,-,CASSQGQGYYEQYF,TGCGCCAGCAGCCAAGGGCAGGGATACTACGAGCAGTACTTC
TRBJ2-4,-,TRBV11-2,-,CASSRPAPGPQYF,TGTGCCAGCAGCCGACCCGCCCCGGGTCCCCAGTACTTC
TRBJ2-1,-,TRBV7-2,TRBD2,CASSPSGGAAYNEQFF,TGTGCCAGCAGCCCTAGCGGTGGCGCCGCCTACAATGAGCAGTTCTTC
TRBJ2-6,-,TRBV7-3,TRBD1,CASSLLTGSSGANVLTF,TGTGCCAGCAGCTTATTGACAGGGAGCTCTGGGGCCAACGTCCTGACTTTC
TRBJ2-2,-,TRBV2,TRBD2,CASSATTSGGTGELFF,TGTGCCAGCAGTGCGACCACTAGCGGGGGCACCGGGGAGCTGTTTTTT
TRBJ1-5,-,TRBV5-6,-,CASSLRGMGTQPQHF,TGTGCCAGCAGTCTAAGGGGAATGGGTACTCAGCCCCAGCATTTT
TRBJ2-5,-,TRBV19,TRBD1,CASADRVEETQYF,TGTGCCAGCGCGGACAGGGTGGAAGAGACCCAGTACTTC
TRBJ1-5,-,TRBV7-8,-,CASSLGLLNQPQHF,TGTGCCAGCAGCTTAGGACTGCTGAATCAGCCCCAGCATTTT
TRBJ2-3,-,TRBV5-6,TRBD2,CASSSPGSWTSGSTDTQYF,TGTGCCAGCAGCTCCCCGGGGAGTTGGACTAGCGGAAGCACAGATACGCAGTATTTT
TRBJ2-1,-,TRBV5-5,-,CASIAGRNNEQFF,TGTGCCAGCATCGCAGGTCGGAACAATGAGCAGTTCTTC
TRBJ1-3,once,TRBV27,TRBD1,CASSLRVPGQGFGGNTIYF,TGTGCCAGCAGTCTGCGGGTTCCGGGACAGGGATTTGGTGGAAACACCATATATTTT
TRBJ2-6,-,TRBV18,-,CASSPALTAKGISGANVLTF,TGTGCCAGCTCACCAGCGTTGACAGCGAAGGGAATTTCTGGGGCCAACGTCCTGACTTTC
TRBJ2-5,-,TRBV6-1,TRBD1,CAGGTGAFLGETQYF,TGTGCCGGTGGGACAGGGGCTTTTTTAGGAGAGACCCAGTACTTC
TRBJ1-5,-,TRBV4-1,TRBD1,CASSQGGQGARQPQHF,TGCGCCAGCAGCCAAGGAGGGCAGGGGGCGCGGCAGCCCCAGCATTTT
TRBJ2-2,-,TRBV11-2,TRBD1,CASSLTTGATNTGELFF,TGTGCCAGCAGCTTGACCACAGGGGCGACGAACACCGGGGAGCTGTTTTTT
TRBJ2-1,-,TRBV21-1,-,CASSNFLSGRSDEQFF,TGTGCCAGCAGCAATTTTCTTAGCGGGAGGAGTGATGAGCAGTTCTTC